These 5 T cell receptor beta chains were sequenced from one sample in a study of T cell repertoires in ileal Crohn's disease. The assay was immunoSEQ multiplex PCR, and TCRdb's table has in-frame clones only and misses some. The data hold approximately 14,000 clones, with less than 80% observed a single time. Time point reported: inflamed ileum from the surgical specimen. The sequenced material came from ileal tissue. The receptors derive from an adult with Crohn's disease.

The chain links TRBV5-1 to TRBJ1-4; D remains ambiguous. The CDR3 sequence is 18 residues long. The V end was cut by 0 bases, the J end by 2 bases, with 17 bases between. Per germline, CDR1 SGHRS and CDR2 YFSETQ. DNA of the CDR3: TGCGCCAGCAGCTTGGCCTGGGAGGATTCAGGCACTAATGAAAAACTGTTTTTT. This encodes CASSLAWEDSGTNEKLFF.

CDR3 sequence reads: CASSESGGSSYEQYF. In nucleotides, the CDR3 is TGTGCCAGCAGCGAGAGCGGGGGCAGCTCCTACGAGCAGTACTTC. The J gene is TRBJ2-7, the V gene TRBV7-3, with 8 bases identical to TRBD2. This CDR3 has 15 amino acids. The trim removed 5 bases at V and 0 bases at J, leaving 6 bases unmatched. CDR1 SGHTA and CDR2 FQGTGA come from the germline V gene.

The chain employs TRBV2 and TRBJ2-2, with unresolved D. Trimming removed 6 bases at V and 5 bases at J, with 10 bases between. Germline lookup yields CDR1 SNHLY and CDR2 FYNNEI. The CDR3 contains 13 residues. CDR3 region: CASRYQETGELFF. CDR3 DNA: TGTGCCAGCAGATACCAGGAGACCGGGGAGCTGTTTTTT.

J is TRBJ1-1 and V is TRBV5-1; TRBD1 might be the D (6 bases). The CDR3 is 14 amino acids. The V and J ends lost 4 bases and 2 bases respectively, with 12 bases between them. Germline V gives CDR1 SGHRS, CDR2 YFSETQ. CDR3 in amino acids: CASSQQTGNTEAFF. The CDR3 DNA is TGCGCCAGCAGCCAACAGACAGGCAACACTGAAGCTTTCTTT.

The rearrangement joins TRBV7-3 to TRBJ2-2, with 9 positions matching TRBD1. V was clipped by 1 base and J by 6 bases; unmatched bases: 6. Germline CDR1 SGHTA, CDR2 FQGTGA. CDR3 length: 16 amino acids. This chain's CDR3 is CASSLRGQGVSGELFF. The CDR3 nucleotides read TGTGCCAGCAGCTTAAGGGGACAGGGTGTCTCCGGGGAGCTGTTTTTT.